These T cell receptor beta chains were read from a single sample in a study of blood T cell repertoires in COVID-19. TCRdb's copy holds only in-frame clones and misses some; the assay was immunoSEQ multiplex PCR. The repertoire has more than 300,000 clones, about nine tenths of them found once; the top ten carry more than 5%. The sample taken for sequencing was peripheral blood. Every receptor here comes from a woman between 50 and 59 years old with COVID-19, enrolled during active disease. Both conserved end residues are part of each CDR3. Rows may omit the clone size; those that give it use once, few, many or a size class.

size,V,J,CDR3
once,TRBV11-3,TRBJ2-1,CASSHRRSPSSYNEQFF
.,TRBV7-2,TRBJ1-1,CASSAGQGKGTEAFF
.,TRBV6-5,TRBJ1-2,CASRVTQGYGYTF
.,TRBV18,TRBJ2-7,CASSPDRKYEQYF
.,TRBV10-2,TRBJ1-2,CASSPVPRGPGGYTF
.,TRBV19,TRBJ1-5,CASSIQGDQPQHF
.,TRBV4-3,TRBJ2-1,CASSQDIVAGETGEQFF
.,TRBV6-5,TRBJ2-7,CAVSAQGYYEQYF
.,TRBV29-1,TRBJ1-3,CSVPTGSGNTIYF
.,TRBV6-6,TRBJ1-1,CASRSTEGYTEAFF
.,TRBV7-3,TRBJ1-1,CASSFTGGATGTEAFF
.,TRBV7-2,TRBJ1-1,CASREGGYTEAFF
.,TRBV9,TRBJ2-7,CASSRQGNYEQYF
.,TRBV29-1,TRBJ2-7,CSVSPDSYLYEQYF
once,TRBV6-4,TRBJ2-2,CASRTGQANTGELFF
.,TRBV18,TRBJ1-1,CASSSGTANTEAFF
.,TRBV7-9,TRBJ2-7,CASSLAGGSGDEQYF
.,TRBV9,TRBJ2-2,CASSVVPAGGTGELFF
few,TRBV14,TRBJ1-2,CASSPRQGRYGYTF
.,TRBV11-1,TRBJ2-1,CASSASGRQFF
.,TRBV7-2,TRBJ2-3,CASSSLSSTDTQYF
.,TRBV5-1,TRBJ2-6,CASSLQGGSSSGANVLTF
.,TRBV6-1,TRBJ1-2,CASTLGTAYGYTF
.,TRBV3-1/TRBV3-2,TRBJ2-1,CASSQSHEQFF
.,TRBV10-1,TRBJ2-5,CASSENLIRETQYF
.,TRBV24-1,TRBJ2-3,CATSDSRDRTDTQYF
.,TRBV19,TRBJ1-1,CASSASDRSYTEAFF
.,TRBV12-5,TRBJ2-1,CASGFVDRDNEQFF